A selection of T cell receptor beta chains follows, all from one sample in a study of T-cell reconstitution after alpha-beta-depleted transplantation in children. MiXCR was run by TCRdb on the PCR reads, yielding one entry per CDR3 protein. There are just over 950,000 distinct CDR3 sequences in the sample; about 29% occur only once, and 28% lies in the top ten. The source was PBMCs, mostly from graft donor cells, collected 360 days after TCRalphabeta/CD19-depleted stem cell transplant. Receptors originate from a boy younger than two who had a stem cell transplant for SCID, so the T cells may come from the graft donor. The CDR3 runs from the conserved cysteine through the conserved F or W.

TRBJ1-2,TRBV7-2,CASSLAGQGAYGYTF
TRBJ2-3,TRBV7-9,CASSLSLTDTQYF
TRBJ2-2,TRBV20-1,CSASDRGRVAGELFF
TRBJ1-1,TRBV5-1,CASSLGDRGPTEAFF
TRBJ1-6,TRBV27,CASSQDRARPSPLHF
TRBJ2-3,TRBV5-1,CASSFAGIPGTDTQYF
TRBJ1-6,TRBV20-1,CSARDFGQGNSPLHF
TRBJ1-5,TRBV12-3/TRBV12-4,CASSFGVDNQPQHF
TRBJ2-5,TRBV7-9,CASSLALKREETQYF
TRBJ2-2,TRBV7-6,CASTSVNTGELFF
TRBJ2-2,TRBV7-5,CISVPEAEEIANTGELFF
TRBJ1-5,TRBV20-1,CSASTGGASNQPQHF
TRBJ2-1,TRBV2,CASRTASYNEQFF
TRBJ2-7,TRBV15,CATKEGRMEYYEQYF
TRBJ2-4,TRBV10-3,CAIRSNQGEDIQYF
TRBJ2-7,TRBV5-1,CASRTNRVTEQYF
TRBJ1-3,TRBV11-2,CASSLFQGGNTIYF
TRBJ2-4,TRBV6-2/TRBV6-3,CASSNTGAKNIQYF
TRBJ2-3,TRBV2,CASLLGAADTQYF
TRBJ2-7,TRBV15,CATSRGLGGSRTYEQYF
TRBJ2-2,TRBV12-3/TRBV12-4,CASSFMDTRWTGELFF
TRBJ2-1,TRBV2,CASTTGQGTGNEQFF
TRBJ1-2,TRBV7-3,CASSIDSYGYTF
TRBJ2-3,TRBV4-1,CASSQIGAPDTQYF
TRBJ1-1,TRBV20-1,CSARGRRGGTEAFF
TRBJ2-2,TRBV28,CASAGRGPWRPGELFF
TRBJ2-2,TRBV29-1,CSVRAARDAGELFF
TRBJ1-1,TRBV18,CASSPDRGSEAFF
TRBJ2-1,TRBV6-1,CASLEEGGFYNEQFF
TRBJ2-7,TRBV2,CASSVSWDRFYEQYF
TRBJ2-3,TRBV7-3,CASSLSGRGADTQYF
TRBJ2-1,TRBV7-2,CASSLSSSSYNEQFF
TRBJ2-1,TRBV7-9,CASSRPTYNEQFF
TRBJ2-2,TRBV12-3/TRBV12-4,CASTPIAGGTGELFF
TRBJ2-5,TRBV14,CASSPHSGTSQETQYF
TRBJ2-1,TRBV11-2,CASSSPLGSLPYNEQFF
TRBJ2-7,TRBV2,CASRGGTSVASGEQYF
TRBJ2-3,TRBV4-2,CASSQGNSGSTDTQYF
TRBJ2-7,TRBV5-1,CASSTNRATYEQYF
TRBJ1-2,TRBV7-9,CASSCLGTGFNTF
TRBJ1-4,TRBV6-1,CASGGNSNEKLFF
TRBJ1-1,TRBV20-1,CSAEDRGYTEAFF
TRBJ2-7,TRBV5-5,CASSSLIAQGSYEQYF
TRBJ2-5,TRBV5-1,CASSLAAIFGTQYF
TRBJ2-3,TRBV20-1,CSAREETSGSTDTQYF
TRBJ2-1,TRBV28,CASSTPALQGANEQFF
TRBJ2-7,TRBV14,CASSLQLYEQYF
TRBJ2-4,TRBV25-1,CASSEYGEVGKRIQYF
TRBJ1-4,TRBV7-8,CASSLVGTGDEKLFF
TRBJ1-6,TRBV4-1,CASSQAQGKGSPLHF
TRBJ2-1,TRBV2,CASSAGLAGDFYNEQFF
TRBJ2-4,TRBV6-1,CASSQGLGSKNIQYF
TRBJ2-1,TRBV7-3,CASSLTGGTSGNNEQFF